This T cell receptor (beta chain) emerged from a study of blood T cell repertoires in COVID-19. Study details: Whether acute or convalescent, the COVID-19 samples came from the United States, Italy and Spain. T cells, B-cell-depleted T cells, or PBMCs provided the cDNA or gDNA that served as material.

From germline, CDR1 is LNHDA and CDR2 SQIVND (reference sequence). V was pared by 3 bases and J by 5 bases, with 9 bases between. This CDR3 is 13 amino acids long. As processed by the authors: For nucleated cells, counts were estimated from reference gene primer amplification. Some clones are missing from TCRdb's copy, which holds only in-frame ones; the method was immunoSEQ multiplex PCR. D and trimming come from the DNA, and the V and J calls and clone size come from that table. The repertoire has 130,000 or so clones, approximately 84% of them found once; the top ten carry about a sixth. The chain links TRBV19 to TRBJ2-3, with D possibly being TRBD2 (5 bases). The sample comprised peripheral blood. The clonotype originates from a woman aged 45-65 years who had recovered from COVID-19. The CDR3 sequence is CASSMRAGDTQYF. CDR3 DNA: TGTGCCAGTAGTATGAGGGCGGGAGATACGCAGTATTTT.